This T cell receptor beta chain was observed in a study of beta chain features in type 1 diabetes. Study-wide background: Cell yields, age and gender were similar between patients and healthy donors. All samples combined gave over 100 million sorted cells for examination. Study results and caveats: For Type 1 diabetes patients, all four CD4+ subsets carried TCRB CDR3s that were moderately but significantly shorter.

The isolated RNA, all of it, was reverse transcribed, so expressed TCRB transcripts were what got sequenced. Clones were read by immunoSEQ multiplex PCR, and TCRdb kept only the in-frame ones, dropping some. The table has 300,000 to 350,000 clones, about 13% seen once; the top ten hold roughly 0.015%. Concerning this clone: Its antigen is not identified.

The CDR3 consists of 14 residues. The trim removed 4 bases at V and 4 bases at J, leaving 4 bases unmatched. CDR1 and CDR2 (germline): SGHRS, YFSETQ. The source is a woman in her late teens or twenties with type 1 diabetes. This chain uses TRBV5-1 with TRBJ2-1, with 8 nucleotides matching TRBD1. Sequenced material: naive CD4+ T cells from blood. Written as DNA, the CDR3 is TGCGCCAGCAGCCTGGACAGGGTTTACAATGAGCAGTTCTTC. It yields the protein CASSLDRVYNEQFF.